This is a list of T cell receptor beta chains from one sample in a study of neurological immune-mediated disorders. MiXCR, run by TCRdb on the 5' RACE reads, gives a single entry per CDR3 protein. The profile shows approximately 52,000 distinct CDR3 sequences, about 3% of them singletons. Sequencing used PBMCs. These receptors originate from a man aged 35 to 55 with multiple sclerosis. The CDR3 runs from the conserved cysteine through the conserved F or W. A D gene is named only where the DNA matches it firmly. Expanded clones get a size class; other rows say once, few or many, or leave the size out.

>TRBJ2-3|.|TRBV12-3/TRBV12-4|15|many
CASSFDQGGTDTQYF
TGTGCCAGCAGTTTCGACCAGGGAGGCACAGATACGCAGTATTTT
>TRBJ2-5|.|TRBV7-6|17|few
CASSLKGWAGPKETQYF
TGTGCCAGCAGCTTAAAAGGATGGGCGGGACCGAAAGAGACCCAGTACTTC
>TRBJ2-3|TRBD2|TRBV5-1|15|many
CASSEQRGNTDTQYF
TGCGCCAGCAGCGAGCAGCGGGGGAACACAGATACGCAGTATTTT
>TRBJ1-2|TRBD1|TRBV2|14|many
CASSHRQGFGGYTF
TGTGCCAGCAGTCACCGACAGGGTTTCGGCGGCTACACCTTC
>TRBJ2-2|.|TRBV12-3/TRBV12-4|12|many
CASSYSTGELFF
TGTGCCAGCAGTTACTCGACCGGGGAGCTGTTTTTT
>TRBJ2-5|TRBD2|TRBV4-1|15|many
CASSLRTSGDETQYF
TGCGCCAGCAGCCTGCGGACTAGCGGGGATGAGACCCAGTACTTC
>TRBJ1-5|.|TRBV20-1|11|many
CSARGNQPQHF
TGCAGTGCTCGAGGTAATCAGCCCCAGCATTTT
>TRBJ2-2|TRBD1|TRBV6-6|14|many
CASRGQGNTGELFF
TGTGCCAGCAGGGGACAGGGGAACACCGGGGAGCTGTTTTTT
>TRBJ1-2|.|TRBV2|14|many
CASSESSGNYGYTF
TGTGCCAGCAGTGAAAGTTCCGGGAACTATGGCTACACCTTC
>TRBJ1-6|.|TRBV12-3/TRBV12-4|14|many
CASSSRRDNSPLHF
TGTGCCAGCAGTTCCCGGAGGGACAATTCACCCCTCCACTTT
>TRBJ2-5|TRBD1|TRBV12-3/TRBV12-4|15|many
CASRATGSSFETQYF
TGTGCCAGCAGAGCGACAGGGAGTTCTTTTGAGACCCAGTACTTC
>TRBJ1-2|.|TRBV5-5|15|many
CASSLGALSLFGYTF
TGTGCCAGCAGCTTGGGTGCTCTATCCCTTTTCGGCTACACCTTC
>TRBJ2-5|TRBD2|TRBV5-1|17|many
CASSLGLAGGREETQYF
TGCGCCAGCAGCTTGGGCCTAGCGGGGGGCCGGGAGGAGACCCAGTACTTC
>TRBJ2-3|TRBD1|TRBV5-1|16|many
CASSSGRTGGTDTQYF
TGCGCCAGCAGCTCCGGAAGGACAGGGGGCACAGATACGCAGTATTTT
>TRBJ2-3|.|TRBV28|16|many
CASSFGSATGTDTQYF
TGTGCCAGCAGTTTCGGTTCGGCAACCGGGACAGATACGCAGTATTTT
>TRBJ2-1|TRBD2|TRBV18|15|many
CASSPPGLADNEQFF
TGTGCCAGCTCACCACCGGGGCTAGCGGACAATGAGCAGTTCTTC
>TRBJ2-2|TRBD2|TRBV7-9|16|many
CASSVPGLGFTGELFF
TGTGCCAGCAGCGTCCCGGGACTAGGATTTACCGGGGAGCTGTTTTTT
>TRBJ1-5|TRBD1|TRBV6-2/TRBV6-3|13|.
CASSYQGAQPQNF
TGTGCCAGCAGTTACCAGGGGGCTCAGCCCCAGAATTTT
>TRBJ2-1|TRBD2|TRBV20-1|15|many
CSASKGLAGGHEQFF
TGCAGTGCTAGTAAGGGACTAGCGGGGGGGCATGAGCAGTTCTTC
>TRBJ1-5|.|TRBV5-1|14|.
CASSLGEENQPQNF
TGCGCCAGCAGCTTGGGGGAGGAGAATCAGCCCCAGAATTTT
>TRBJ2-1|.|TRBV3-1|13|many
CASSLGRELEQFF
TGTGCCAGCAGCCTGGGACGGGAGCTTGAGCAGTTCTTC
>TRBJ1-4|.|TRBV3-1|15|many
CASSQNGISNEKLFF
TGTGCCAGCAGCCAAAACGGGATTTCTAATGAAAAACTGTTTTTT
>TRBJ1-5|TRBD1|TRBV10-2|15|few
CASSAGQISNQPQNF
TGCGCCAGCAGTGCGGGACAGATTAGCAATCAGCCCCAGAATTTT
>TRBJ1-1|.|TRBV5-1|15|many
CASSPGSIGGTEAFF
TGCGCCAGCAGCCCGGGTTCAATCGGGGGCACTGAAGCTTTCTTT
>TRBJ2-5|.|TRBV5-1|14|many
CASSPAQIQETQYF
TGCGCCAGCAGCCCGGCACAAATCCAAGAGACCCAGTACTTC
>TRBJ1-1|.|TRBV12-3/TRBV12-4|16|many
CASSLQGRVRNTEAFF
TGTGCCAGCAGTTTACAGGGGCGGGTGAGGAACACTGAAGCTTTCTTT
>TRBJ2-6|.|TRBV12-3/TRBV12-4|17|many
CASSLRQVGSGANVLTF
TGTGCCAGCAGTTTAAGGCAGGTTGGCTCTGGGGCCAACGTCCTGACTTTC
>TRBJ2-7|.|TRBV5-6|15|many
CASSLGRPSSYEQYF
TGTGCCAGCAGCTTGGGGCGGCCCAGCTCCTACGAGCAGTACTTC
>TRBJ2-2|.|TRBV3-1|13|many
CASSIRGAGELFF
TGTGCCAGCAGTATCAGGGGCGCCGGGGAGCTGTTTTTT
>TRBJ1-1|TRBD1|TRBV20-1|15|many
CSASLIQGVNTEAFF
TGCAGTGCTAGTCTAATTCAGGGGGTGAACACTGAAGCTTTCTTT
>TRBJ2-7|.|TRBV10-2|13|few
CATRRATEYEQYF
TGCGCCACCAGGAGGGCGACCGAGTACGAGCAGTACTTC
>TRBJ2-3|TRBD1|TRBV18|14|many
CASSPPDRADTQYF
TGTGCCAGCTCACCACCCGACAGGGCCGATACGCAGTATTTT
>TRBJ2-1|TRBD1|TRBV4-2|16|many
CASSQSGTDNYNEQFF
TGTGCCAGCAGCCAATCCGGGACAGATAACTACAATGAGCAGTTCTTC
>TRBJ2-4|TRBD2|TRBV10-3|16|.
CAISDSSSGGENIQYF
TGTGCCATCAGTGATTCGAGTAGCGGGGGGGAAAACATTCAGTACTTC
>TRBJ1-5|TRBD1|TRBV7-2|14|few
CASSWRGGNQPQNF
TGTGCCAGCAGCTGGAGAGGGGGCAATCAGCCCCAGAATTTT
>TRBJ2-7|.|TRBV15|16|many
CATSRESAGRINEQYF
TGTGCCACCAGCAGAGAAAGCGCAGGGAGAATCAACGAGCAGTACTTC
>TRBJ2-7|TRBD1|TRBV20-1|14|many
CSAFRDREDYEQYF
TGCAGTGCTTTCCGGGACAGGGAAGACTACGAGCAGTACTTC
>TRBJ1-1|.|TRBV11-3|18|many
CASSPGTLAGAMNTEAFF
TGTGCCAGCAGCCCCGGAACATTGGCAGGGGCCATGAACACTGAAGCTTTCTTT
>TRBJ2-3|TRBD1|TRBV5-4|15|.
CASSLDRGITDTQYF
TGTGCCAGCAGCTTGGACAGGGGAATCACAGATACGCAGTATTTT
>TRBJ1-2|.|TRBV4-1|15|many
CASSQDRGGSRGYTF
TGCGCCAGCAGCCAAGATCGCGGGGGGAGTCGTGGCTACACCTTC
>TRBJ1-4|.|TRBV20-1|15|many
CSARVGGGGNEKLFF
TGCAGTGCTAGAGTCGGAGGGGGGGGCAATGAAAAACTGTTTTTT